The entry that follows covers one TCR beta chain sequence. Its antigen remains unidentified. The CDR3 totals 16 residues. Germline CDR1 and CDR2: SEHNR and FQNEAQ (reference sequence). The trim removed 5 bases at V and 5 bases at J, leaving 10 bases unmatched. RNA transcripts served as the template for amplifying TCR beta CDR3 regions. First-round RT-PCR targeting the TCR CDR3 was performed with the HTBI primer set. TCRdb recomputed calls from the multiplex PCR reads with MiXCR, one row per CDR3 protein. This table holds roughly 500,000 distinct CDR3 sequences, around 50% found once. Uncontrolled infection, other autoimmune disease, pregnancy or lactation led to exclusion. Diagnostic assessment was based on clinical symptoms, serum thyroxine and TRAb, thyroid ultrasound and orbital computed tomography. This sample is part of a study of T cells in Graves' hyperthyroidism and ophthalmopathy. Overall study findings and caveats: A 13 V-J model separated ophthalmopathy from stable hyperthyroidism. Most thyroid clonotypes that were expanded above 0.001 also turned up in blood.

Specimen: peripheral blood or thyroid tissue (not recorded which). The receptor comes from an adult woman with Graves' disease, either hyperthyroidism or ophthalmopathy (not recorded which). The genes are TRBV7-9 and TRBJ2-5, with 11 bases identical to TRBD1. This CDR3 is CASSATGQGEPETQYF. For the CDR3, the DNA is TGTGCCAGCAGCGCAACGGGACAGGGGGAGCCGGAGACCCAGTACTTC.